A single sample gave rise to the 2 T cell receptor beta chains below, sequenced in a study of T cell responses to AZD1222 COVID-19 vaccine. Generated by immunoSEQ multiplex PCR, the TCRdb table keeps only in-frame clones and is missing some. The profile covers 15,000 to 20,000 clones, with under 90% appearing a single time and 8.5% to 9% taken by the ten largest. This sample comprised peripheral blood, obtained 28 days after the second AZD1222 dose. These receptors came from an adult who received the AZD1222 COVID-19 vaccine.

The rearrangement joins TRBV20-1 to TRBJ2-5; 7 nucleotides align to TRBD2. J was trimmed by 1 base and V by 3 bases; bases with no gene match: 8. The germline V gene encodes CDR1 DFQATT and CDR2 SNEGSKA (reference sequence). This CDR3 contains 15 residues. CDR3 coding DNA: TGCAGTGCTAGTACGGCTAGCGGAATCCAAGAGACCCAGTACTTC. Its protein is CSASTASGIQETQYF.

V usage is TRBV5-1 and J usage is TRBJ2-1, with D possibly called TRBD1 or TRBD2 (6 bases each). The V end was cut by 1 base, the J end by 9 bases, with 11 bases between. Germline CDR1 and CDR2: SGHRS and YFSETQ. There are 13 residues in the CDR3. Here the CDR3 reads CASSLWGAGEQFF. The CDR3 DNA reads as TGCGCCAGCAGCTTGTGGGGGGCTGGTGAGCAGTTCTTC.